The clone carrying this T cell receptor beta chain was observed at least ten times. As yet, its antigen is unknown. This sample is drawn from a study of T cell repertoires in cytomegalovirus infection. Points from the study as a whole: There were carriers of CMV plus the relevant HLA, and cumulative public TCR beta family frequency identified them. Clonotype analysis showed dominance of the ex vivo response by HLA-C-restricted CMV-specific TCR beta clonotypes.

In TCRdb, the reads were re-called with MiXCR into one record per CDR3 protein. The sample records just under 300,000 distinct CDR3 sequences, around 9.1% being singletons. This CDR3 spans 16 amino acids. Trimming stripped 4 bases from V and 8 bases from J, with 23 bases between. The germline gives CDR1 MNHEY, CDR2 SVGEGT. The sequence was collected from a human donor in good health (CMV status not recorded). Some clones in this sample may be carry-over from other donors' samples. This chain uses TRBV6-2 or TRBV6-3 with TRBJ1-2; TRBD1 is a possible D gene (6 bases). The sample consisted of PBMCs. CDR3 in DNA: TGTGCCAGCAGTTTCCTCCAACAGGGCACGCCGGGGGGCTACACCTTC. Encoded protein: CASSFLQQGTPGGYTF.